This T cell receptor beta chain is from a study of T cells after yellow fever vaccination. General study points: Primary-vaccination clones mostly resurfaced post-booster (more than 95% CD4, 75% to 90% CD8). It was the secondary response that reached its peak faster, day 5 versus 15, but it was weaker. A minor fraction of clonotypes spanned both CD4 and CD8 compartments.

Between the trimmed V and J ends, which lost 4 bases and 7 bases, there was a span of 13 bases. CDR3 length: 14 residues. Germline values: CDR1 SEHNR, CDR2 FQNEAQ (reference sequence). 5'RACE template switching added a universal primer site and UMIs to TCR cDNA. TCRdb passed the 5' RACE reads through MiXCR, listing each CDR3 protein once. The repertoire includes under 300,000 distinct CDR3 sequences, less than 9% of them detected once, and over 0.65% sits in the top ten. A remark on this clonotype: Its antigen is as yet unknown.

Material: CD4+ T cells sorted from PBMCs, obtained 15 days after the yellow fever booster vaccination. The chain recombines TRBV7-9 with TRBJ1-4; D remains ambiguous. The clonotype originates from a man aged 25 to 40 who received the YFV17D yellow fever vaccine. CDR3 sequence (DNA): TGTGCCAGCAGCTCTACTGTCCGCGGTGAAAAACTGTTTTTT. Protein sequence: CASSSTVRGEKLFF.